The present entry profiles one T cell receptor (beta chain) with its context. Through a sample-barcoded 5' primer and a J-beta primer mix, a second PCR was run for roughly 7 to 11 cycles. One entry per CDR3 protein results from TCRdb running MiXCR on the 5' RACE reads. Of about 720,000 distinct CDR3 sequences in the sample, around 25% are singletons; the top ten hold approximately 3.7%. CDR1 is MGHDK and CDR2 is SYGVNS in the germline V gene. The length of the CDR3 is 16 residues. Trimming pared 1 base from V and 5 bases from J, leaving 12 bases between. The data originate from a study of blood T cells in healthy people across ages. The sample was also linked to a second study, of T cells of mothers and their children. That paper adds: Mothers yielded over 8 million CDR3 reads, children some 2.8 million each.

This chain connects TRBV25-1 to TRBJ1-6, with D perhaps matching TRBD1 (6 bases). The receptor comes from a boy younger than 18 in good health. The sequenced sample consisted of blood. This chain's CDR3 is CASSELGAGDNSPLHF. The DNA for the CDR3 is TGTGCCAGCAGTGAATTGGGGGCAGGGGATAATTCACCCCTCCACTTT.